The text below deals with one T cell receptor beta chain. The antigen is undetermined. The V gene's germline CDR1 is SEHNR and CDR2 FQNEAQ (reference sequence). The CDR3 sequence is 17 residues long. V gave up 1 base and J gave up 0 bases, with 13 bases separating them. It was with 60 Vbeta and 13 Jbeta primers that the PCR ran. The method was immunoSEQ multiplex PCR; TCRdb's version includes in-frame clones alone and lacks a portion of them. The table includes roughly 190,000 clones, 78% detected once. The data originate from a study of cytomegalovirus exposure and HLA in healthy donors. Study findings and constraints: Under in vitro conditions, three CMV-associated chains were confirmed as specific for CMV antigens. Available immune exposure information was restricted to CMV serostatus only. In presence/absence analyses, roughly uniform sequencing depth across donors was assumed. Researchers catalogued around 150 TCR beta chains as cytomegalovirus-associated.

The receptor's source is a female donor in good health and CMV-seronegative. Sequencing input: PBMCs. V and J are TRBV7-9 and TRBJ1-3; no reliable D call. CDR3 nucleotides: TGTGCCAGCAGCTTAGGCCAGGCGAGAATCTCTGGAAACACCATATATTTT. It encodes CASSLGQARISGNTIYF.